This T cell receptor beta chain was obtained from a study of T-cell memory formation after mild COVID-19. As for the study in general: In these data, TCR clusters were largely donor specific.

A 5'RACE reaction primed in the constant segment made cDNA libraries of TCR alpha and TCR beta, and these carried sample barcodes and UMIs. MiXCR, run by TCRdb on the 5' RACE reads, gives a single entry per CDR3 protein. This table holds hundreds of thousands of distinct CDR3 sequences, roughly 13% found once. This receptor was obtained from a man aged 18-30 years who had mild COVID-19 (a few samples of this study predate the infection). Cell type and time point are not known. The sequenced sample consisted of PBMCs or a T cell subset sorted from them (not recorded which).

Written as DNA, the CDR3 is TGTGCCAGCAGCCCTGGACAGGTCACTGAAGCTTTCTTT. Translation: CASSPGQVTEAFF. The genes are TRBV6-6 and TRBJ1-1; 7 nucleotides align to TRBD1. This CDR3 spans 13 amino acids. Unmatched junction bases numbered 5, after V lost 6 bases and J lost 4 bases. Germline values: CDR1 MNHNY, CDR2 SVGAGI (reference sequence).